This T cell receptor beta chain comes out of a study of radiotherapy plus CTLA-4 blockade in lung cancer. Study details: Patients showed objective responses in roughly 19% of cases and disease control in less than 35%. Study-wide results and caveats: After radiotherapy and ipilimumab, tumor-derived clones expanded in peripheral blood. In blood, early T cell clone dynamics reportedly predicted response best, together with interferon-beta.

Concerning this clone itself: Its antigen is still unknown.

Germline lookup yields CDR1 SGDLS and CDR2 YYNGEE. The CDR3 is 15 amino acids. Trimming left V 0 bases short and J 8 bases short, with 17 bases between. The study gave focal radiation plus ipilimumab CTLA-4 blockade to patients with chemo-refractory metastatic non-small-cell lung cancer. Profiling relied on immunoSEQ multiplex PCR, and the TCRdb table lists in-frame clones only, not all of them. The top ten hold 6.9% of the sample, which has around 130,000 clones, over 80% seen once. The rearrangement links TRBV9 to TRBJ1-2; D remains ambiguous. This sequence was found in a human donor with non-small cell lung cancer that progressed on radiotherapy plus ipilimumab. The starting material was peripheral blood, obtained from a patient treated with radiotherapy plus ipilimumab. The CDR3 sequence: CASSVGLGIEGGYTF. The CDR3, as DNA: TGTGCCAGCAGCGTAGGACTGGGTATCGAAGGGGGCTACACCTTC.